The 8 T cell receptor beta chains presented below share a single source sample, sequenced in a study of T cell responses to AZD1222 COVID-19 vaccine. TCRdb keeps only in-frame clones here, not all; method: immunoSEQ multiplex PCR. The table includes approximately 140,000 clones, about 90% detected once. This specimen was peripheral blood, taken 28 days after the second dose of the MenACWY control vaccine. All receptors come from an adult who received the MenACWY meningococcal vaccine as a control.

The chain joins TRBV5-4 to TRBJ1-1; D is possibly TRBD1 (5 bases). The germline gives CDR1 SGHNT, CDR2 YYREEE (reference sequence). V dropped 4 bases and J dropped 5 bases, with 18 bases sitting between them. The CDR3 totals 15 residues. DNA for the CDR3: TGTGCCAGCAGCCCAAGGGACGGGAGAGGGACTGAAGCTTTCTTT. This gives the protein CASSPRDGRGTEAFF. The full variable domain, with the rest looked up from reference TRBV5-4 and TRBJ1-1, is ETGVTQSPTHLIKTRGQQVTLRCSSQSGHNTVSWYQQALGQGPQFIFQYYREEENGRGNFPPRFSGLQFPNYSSELNVNALELDDSALYLCASSPRDGRGTEAFFGQGTRLTVV.

The chain links TRBV10-3 to TRBJ2-7; D uncertain. The CDR3 loop spans 14 amino acids. Germline loops: CDR1 ENHRY, CDR2 SYGVKD. V was pared by 0 bases and J by 3 bases, with 9 bases between. DNA for the CDR3: TGTGCCATCAGTGAGTCGGGCACACTCTACGAGCAGTACTTC. It translates to CAISESGTLYEQYF.

The CDR3 bases are TGTGCCAGCAGCCTCCTAACAGGGGGCGCGGTACCCGGGGAGCTGTTTTTT. It yields the protein CASSLLTGGAVPGELFF. This chain connects TRBV14 to TRBJ2-2; 9 bases line up with TRBD1. The CDR3 loop spans 17 amino acids. Trimming at V came to 4 bases and at J to 6 bases, leaving 12 bases not matched to a gene. Germline V gene sequence: CDR1 SGHDN, CDR2 FVKESK.

The chain links TRBV18 to TRBJ1-1; maybe TRBD1 (5 bases). The CDR3 has 14 amino acids. CDR1 KGHSH and CDR2 LQKENI come from the germline V gene. Deletions cut 3 bases from V and 5 bases from J, with 13 bases between. In DNA form, the CDR3 reads TGTGCCAGCTCACCGCCGGGGGTAGGGACTGAAGCTTTCTTT. Protein: CASSPPGVGTEAFF.

The CDR3 sequence: CASSTRTQSFLGNEQFF. In DNA form, the CDR3 reads TGTGCCAGCAGCACCCGAACACAGAGTTTCCTCGGCAATGAGCAGTTCTTC. The chain joins TRBV11-2 to TRBJ2-1; D unresolved. CDR3 length equals 17 residues. The germline gives CDR1 SGHAT, CDR2 FQNNGV. Between the trimmed V and J ends, which lost 5 bases and 6 bases, there was a span of 23 bases.

The CDR3 protein is CASTRSGGQPQHF. The CDR3 nucleotides are TGTGCCAGTACTAGATCCGGCGGTCAGCCCCAGCATTTT. The chain combines TRBV19 with TRBJ1-5; no clear D gene. The CDR3 has 13 amino acids. V gave up 7 bases and J gave up 6 bases, with 13 bases separating them. The germline gives CDR1 LNHDA, CDR2 SQIVND (reference sequence).

The J gene is TRBJ1-2, the V gene TRBV5-6; 10 bases match TRBD1. The CDR3 consists of 17 residues. Germline V gene lookup returns CDR1 SGHDT and CDR2 YYEEEE. Trimming removed 0 bases from V and 1 base from J; junction bases left unmatched: 6. CDR3 nucleotide sequence: TGTGCCAGCAGCTTGGGACAGGGGGCGACTTTTAACTATGGCTACACCTTC. Translated: CASSLGQGATFNYGYTF.

This clone was counted only a few times. The chain has TRBV12-1 and TRBJ1-5. TRBV12-1 is labeled a pseudogene. The CDR3 is 16 amino acids. The CDR3 is CASSYTGTSGNQPQHF. The CDR3 nucleotides read TGTGCCAGCAGTTATACCGGGACCTCGGGCAATCAGCCCCAGCATTTT.